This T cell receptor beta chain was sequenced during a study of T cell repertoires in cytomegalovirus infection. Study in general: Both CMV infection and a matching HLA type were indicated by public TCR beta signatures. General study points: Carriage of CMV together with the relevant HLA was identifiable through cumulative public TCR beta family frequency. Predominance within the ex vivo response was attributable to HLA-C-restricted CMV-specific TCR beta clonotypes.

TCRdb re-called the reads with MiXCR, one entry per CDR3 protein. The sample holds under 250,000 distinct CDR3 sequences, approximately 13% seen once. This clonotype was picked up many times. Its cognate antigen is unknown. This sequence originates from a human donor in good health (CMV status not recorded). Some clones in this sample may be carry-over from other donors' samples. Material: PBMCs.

CDR3 loop: CATSGAGGEQFF. The CDR3 DNA follows: TGTGCCACCTCGGGAGCGGGTGGTGAGCAGTTCTTC. The chain links TRBV28 to TRBJ2-1, with D perhaps matching TRBD2 (6 bases). Germline loops: CDR1 MDHEN, CDR2 SYDVKM. This CDR3 spans 12 amino acids. V was trimmed by 10 bases and J by 9 bases, leaving 16 bases between them.